This is a list of T cell receptor beta chains from one sample in a study of CD8 T cells in ankylosing spondylitis. MiXCR was run by TCRdb on the 5' RACE reads, yielding one entry per CDR3 protein. Of hundreds of thousands of distinct CDR3 sequences in the sample, approximately 22% were seen once. The sequencing input was blood, either unsorted or a sorted T cell fraction (not recorded which). Receptors were obtained from a male donor with ankylosing spondylitis or in good health (not recorded which). Each CDR3 is given with its conserved first and last residue. Fields, in order: V gene, CDR3 length, clone size, J gene, D gene, CDR3 DNA, CDR3 protein. A D gene is named only where the DNA matches it firmly. The size entry is marked missing in some rows and otherwise reads once, few, many or a size class.

TRBV3-1	16	few	TRBJ1-2	TRBD1	TGTGCCAGCAGCCGCTCCGACAGGGGGAAGAGGCATGGCTACACCTTC	CASSRSDRGKRHGYTF
TRBV19	13	-	TRBJ2-7	TRBD1	TGTGCCAGTAAAGGGACAGGGCTTGACGAGCAGTACTTC	CASKGTGLDEQYF
TRBV7-2	17	few	TRBJ1-2	TRBD1	TGTGCCAGCAGCCCTATAATGTGGGACAGGCCTAACTATGGCTACACCTTC	CASSPIMWDRPNYGYTF
TRBV7-9	13	few	TRBJ2-7	-	TGTGCCAGCAGCTCCCCGGATGCCGGGGAGCAGTACTTC	CASSSPDAGEQYF
TRBV20-1	15	-	TRBJ2-1	TRBD2	TGCAGTGCTAGAGGATTAGCGGGGGGAACCAATGAGCAGTTCTTC	CSARGLAGGTNEQFF
TRBV12-3/TRBV12-4	14	-	TRBJ2-4	-	TGTGCCAGCAGTCTCGGTGGAGGGGGAAACATTCAGTACTTC	CASSLGGGGNIQYF
TRBV4-2	16	-	TRBJ2-1	TRBD2	TGTGCCAGCAGCCAAGAGGGGGGGGTGGTAGTACATGAGCAGTTCTTC	CASSQEGGVVVHEQFF
TRBV27	15	few	TRBJ2-7	-	TGTGCCAGCAGTGCTACCGGGACGGCCTACTACGAGCAGTACTTC	CASSATGTAYYEQYF
TRBV12-3/TRBV12-4	14	-	TRBJ2-7	-	TGTGCCAGCAGTTTAGCGGCAGGGTGGGCCGAGCAGTACTTC	CASSLAAGWAEQYF
TRBV29-1	11	-	TRBJ2-7	-	TGCAGCGTTGAAGATGTGGGCGAGCAGTACTTC	CSVEDVGEQYF
TRBV11-2	13	-	TRBJ1-2	TRBD1	TGTGCCAGCAGCCAGGGACAGGGGTATGGCTACACCTTC	CASSQGQGYGYTF
TRBV20-1	15	-	TRBJ2-1	TRBD1	TGCAGTGCTAGATTGCAGGGGGCATCCTACAATGAGCAGTTCTTC	CSARLQGASYNEQFF
TRBV12-3/TRBV12-4	13	-	TRBJ1-2	-	TGTGCCAGCACCTTCGAGGGGATCTACGGCTACACCTTC	CASTFEGIYGYTF
TRBV30	14	few	TRBJ2-7	TRBD1	TGTGCCTGGAGCCCCGGGACAGGGTCCTACGAGCAGTACTTC	CAWSPGTGSYEQYF
TRBV10-3	14	few	TRBJ2-3	TRBD1	TGTGCCATCAGTGACAGGGGGCAGGGAGATACGCAGTATTTT	CAISDRGQGDTQYF
TRBV25-1	15	-	TRBJ1-2	TRBD1	TGTGCCAGCAGGGCGAGGACAGGGGAGGGCTATGGCTACACCTTC	CASRARTGEGYGYTF
TRBV18	17	few	TRBJ2-1	-	TGTGCCAGCTCACCCCCCGACCTACCCACGGCCTACAATGAGCAGTTCTTC	CASSPPDLPTAYNEQFF
TRBV7-8	16	few	TRBJ2-2	-	TGTGCCAGCAGCTCTAGGACAGCCCTGAACACCGGGGAGCTGTTTTTT	CASSSRTALNTGELFF
TRBV20-1	13	few	TRBJ1-1	-	TGCAGTGCTGCCCGAAGGGTTGACACTGAAGCTTTCTTT	CSAARRVDTEAFF